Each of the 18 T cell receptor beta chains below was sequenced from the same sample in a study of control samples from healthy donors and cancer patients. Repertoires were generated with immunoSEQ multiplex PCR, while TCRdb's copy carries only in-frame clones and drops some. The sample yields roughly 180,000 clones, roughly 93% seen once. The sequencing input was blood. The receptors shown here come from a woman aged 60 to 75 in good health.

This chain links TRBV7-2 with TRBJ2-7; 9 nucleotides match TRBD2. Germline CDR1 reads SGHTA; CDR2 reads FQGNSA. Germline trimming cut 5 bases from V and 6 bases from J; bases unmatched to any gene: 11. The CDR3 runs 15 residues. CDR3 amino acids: CASSQAGGGAPEQYF. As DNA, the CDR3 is TGTGCCAGCAGCCAGGCGGGCGGGGGGGCCCCCGAGCAGTACTTC.

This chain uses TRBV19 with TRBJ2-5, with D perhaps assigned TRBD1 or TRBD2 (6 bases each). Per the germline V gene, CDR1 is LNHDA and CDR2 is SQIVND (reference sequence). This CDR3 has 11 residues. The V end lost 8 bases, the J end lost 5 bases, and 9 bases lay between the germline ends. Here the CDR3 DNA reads TGTGCCAGTGGAGGGGGGGAGACCCAGTACTTC. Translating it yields CASGGGETQYF.

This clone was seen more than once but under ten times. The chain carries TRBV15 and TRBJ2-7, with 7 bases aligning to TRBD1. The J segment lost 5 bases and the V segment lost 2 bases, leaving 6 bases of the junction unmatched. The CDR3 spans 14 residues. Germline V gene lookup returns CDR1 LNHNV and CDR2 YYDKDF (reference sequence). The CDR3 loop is CATSRPTGADEQYF. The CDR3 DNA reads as TGTGCCACCAGCAGACCTACAGGGGCGGACGAGCAGTACTTC.

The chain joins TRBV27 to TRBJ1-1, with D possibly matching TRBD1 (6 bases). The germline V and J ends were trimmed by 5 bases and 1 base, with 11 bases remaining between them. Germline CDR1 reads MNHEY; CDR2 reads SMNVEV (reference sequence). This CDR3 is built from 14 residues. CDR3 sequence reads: CASSLGTRNTEAFF. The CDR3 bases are TGTGCCAGCAGTCTCGGGACAAGGAACACTGAAGCTTTCTTT.

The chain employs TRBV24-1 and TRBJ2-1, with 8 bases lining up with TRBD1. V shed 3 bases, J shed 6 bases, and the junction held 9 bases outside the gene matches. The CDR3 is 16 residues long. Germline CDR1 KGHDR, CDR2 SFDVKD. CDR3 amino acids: CATSDPAGTGRNEQFF. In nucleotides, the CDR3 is TGTGCCACCAGTGATCCTGCCGGGACAGGTCGCAATGAGCAGTTCTTC.

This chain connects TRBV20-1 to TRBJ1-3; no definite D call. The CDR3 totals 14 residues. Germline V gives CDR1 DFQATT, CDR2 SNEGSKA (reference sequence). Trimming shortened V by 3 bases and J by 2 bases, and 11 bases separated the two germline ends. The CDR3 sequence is CSASDIPPGNTIYF. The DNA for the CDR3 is TGCAGTGCTAGTGACATTCCCCCTGGAAACACCATATATTTT.

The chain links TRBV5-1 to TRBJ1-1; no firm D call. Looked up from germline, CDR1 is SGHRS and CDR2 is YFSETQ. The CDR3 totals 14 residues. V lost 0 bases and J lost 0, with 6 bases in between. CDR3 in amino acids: CASSLERMNTEAFF. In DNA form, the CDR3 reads TGCGCCAGCAGCTTGGAACGGATGAACACTGAAGCTTTCTTT.

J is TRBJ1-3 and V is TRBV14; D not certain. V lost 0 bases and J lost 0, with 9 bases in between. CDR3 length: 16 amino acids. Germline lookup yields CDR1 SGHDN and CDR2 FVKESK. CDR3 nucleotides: TGTGCCAGCAGCCAAGATTACTCCTTCTCTGGAAACACCATATATTTT. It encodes CASSQDYSFSGNTIYF. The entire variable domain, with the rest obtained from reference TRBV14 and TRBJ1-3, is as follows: EAGVTQFPSHSVIEKGQTVTLRCDPISGHDNLYWYRRVMGKEIKFLLHFVKESKQDESGMPNNRFLAERTGGTYSTLKVQPAELEDSGVYFCASSQDYSFSGNTIYFGEGSWLTVV.

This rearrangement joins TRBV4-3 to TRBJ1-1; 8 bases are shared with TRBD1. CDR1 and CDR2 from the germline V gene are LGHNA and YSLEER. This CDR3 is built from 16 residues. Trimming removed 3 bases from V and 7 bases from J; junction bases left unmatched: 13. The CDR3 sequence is CASSHSRGRGHSEAFF. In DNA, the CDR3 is TGCGCCAGCAGCCACTCAAGGGGCAGGGGGCATAGTGAAGCTTTCTTT.

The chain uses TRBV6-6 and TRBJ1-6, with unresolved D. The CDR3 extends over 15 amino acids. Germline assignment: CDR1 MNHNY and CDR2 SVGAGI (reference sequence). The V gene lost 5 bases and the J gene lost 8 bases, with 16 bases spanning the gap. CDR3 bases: TGTGCCAGCAGTGGCCTGGAACCTGTGGATTCACCCCTCCACTTT. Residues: CASSGLEPVDSPLHF.

CDR3 region: CASSLGSSTEAFF. In DNA form, the CDR3 reads TGTGCCAGCAGCTTAGGAAGTTCGACTGAAGCTTTCTTT. V and J are TRBV13 and TRBJ1-1; D call uncertain. The CDR3 runs 13 residues. The germline V gene encodes CDR1 PRHDT and CDR2 FYEKMQ (reference sequence). V was shortened by 0 bases and J by 5 bases, with 7 bases between the two germline ends.

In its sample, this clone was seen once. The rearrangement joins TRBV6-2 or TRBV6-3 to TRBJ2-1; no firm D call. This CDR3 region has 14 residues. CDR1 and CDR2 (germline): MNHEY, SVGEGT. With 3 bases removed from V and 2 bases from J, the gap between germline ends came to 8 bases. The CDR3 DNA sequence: TGTGCCAGCAGTTATTTACACCCCTACAATGAGCAGTTCTTC. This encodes CASSYLHPYNEQFF.

CDR3 nucleotide sequence: TGTGCCAGCAGCGAGGACGGCCACGTGTTCAATCAGCCCCAGCATTTT. Residues: CASSEDGHVFNQPQHF. This chain links TRBV2 with TRBJ1-5; no firm D call. V lost 6 bases and J lost 3, with 18 bases in between. CDR1 SNHLY and CDR2 FYNNEI come from the germline V gene. The CDR3 extends over 16 amino acids.

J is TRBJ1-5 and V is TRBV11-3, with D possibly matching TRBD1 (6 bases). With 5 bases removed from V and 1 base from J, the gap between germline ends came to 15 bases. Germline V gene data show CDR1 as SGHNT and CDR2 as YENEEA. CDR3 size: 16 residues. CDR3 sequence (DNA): TGTGCCAGCAGCCACCCACAGGGCTGGAGCAATCAGCCCCAGCATTTT. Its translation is CASSHPQGWSNQPQHF.

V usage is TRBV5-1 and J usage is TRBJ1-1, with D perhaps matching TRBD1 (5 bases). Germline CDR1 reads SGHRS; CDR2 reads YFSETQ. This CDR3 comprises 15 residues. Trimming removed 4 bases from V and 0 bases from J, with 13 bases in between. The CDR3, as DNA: TGCGCCAGCAGCGAGCAGGGTGGGGTGAACACTGAAGCTTTCTTT. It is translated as CASSEQGGVNTEAFF.

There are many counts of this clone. The CDR3 DNA reads as TGTGCCTGGAAGCAGGCTGGAAACACCATATATTTT. Its translation is CAWKQAGNTIYF. The chain recombines TRBV30 with TRBJ1-3; D is unclear. CDR1 and CDR2 (germline): GTSNPN, SVGIG (reference sequence). This CDR3 region has 12 residues. V gave up 4 bases and J gave up 2 bases, with 6 bases separating them.

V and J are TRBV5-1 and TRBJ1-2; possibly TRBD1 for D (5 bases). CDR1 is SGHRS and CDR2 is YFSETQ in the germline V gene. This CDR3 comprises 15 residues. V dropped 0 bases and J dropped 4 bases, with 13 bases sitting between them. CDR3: CASSLGGQGPYGYTF. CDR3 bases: TGCGCCAGCAGCTTGGGAGGTCAGGGCCCCTATGGCTACACCTTC.

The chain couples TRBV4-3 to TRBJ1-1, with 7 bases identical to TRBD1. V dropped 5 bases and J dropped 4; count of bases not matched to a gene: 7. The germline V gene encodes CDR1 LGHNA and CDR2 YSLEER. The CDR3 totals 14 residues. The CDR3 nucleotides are TGCGCCAGCAGCTTGGGACAGCATGGCACTGAAGCTTTCTTT. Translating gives CASSLGQHGTEAFF.